This T cell receptor beta chain came from a study of T cell repertoires in ileal Crohn's disease. Across the whole study: Surgery for a complication: stricturing in about 61%, penetrating in 39%. Postoperative therapy was given to about half: roughly twelve thiopurines, 18 anti-TNF agents.

On this clone: Its matching antigen is unknown.

The CDR3 has 14 amino acids. Trimming took 3 bases from V and 7 from J; bases not matched to a gene: 2. The germline V gene has CDR1 SGHRS and CDR2 YFSETQ. Overall study findings and caveats: Endoscopic recurrence occurred in every patient whose clonality exceeded 26.8%.

Libraries were prepared by immunoSEQ multiplex PCR; TCRdb keeps only in-frame clonotypes and omits some of them. The sample has 8,000 to 9,500 clones, 85% seen once; the top ten hold approximately 9.9%. Time point here: inflamed ileum from the surgical specimen. This chain links TRBV5-1 with TRBJ1-4; 11 nucleotides match TRBD1. The TCR was taken from an adult with Crohn's disease. The sample was ileal tissue. CDR3 residues: CASSWTGGSEKLFF. CDR3 sequence (DNA): TGCGCCAGCAGCTGGACAGGGGGCTCTGAAAAACTGTTTTTT.